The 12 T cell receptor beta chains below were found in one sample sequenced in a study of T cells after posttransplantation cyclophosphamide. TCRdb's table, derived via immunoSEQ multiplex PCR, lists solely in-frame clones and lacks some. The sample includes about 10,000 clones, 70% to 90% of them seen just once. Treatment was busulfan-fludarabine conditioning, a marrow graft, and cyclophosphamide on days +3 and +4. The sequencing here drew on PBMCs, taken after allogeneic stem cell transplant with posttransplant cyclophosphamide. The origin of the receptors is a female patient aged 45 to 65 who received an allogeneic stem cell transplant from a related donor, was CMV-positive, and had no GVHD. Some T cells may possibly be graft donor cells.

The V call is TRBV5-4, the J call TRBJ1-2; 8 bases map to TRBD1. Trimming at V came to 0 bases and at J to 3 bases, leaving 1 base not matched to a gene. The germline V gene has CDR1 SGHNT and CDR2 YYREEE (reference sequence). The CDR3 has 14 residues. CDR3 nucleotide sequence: TGTGCCAGCAGCTTGGCAGGGGGCGACTATGGCTACACCTTC. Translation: CASSLAGGDYGYTF.

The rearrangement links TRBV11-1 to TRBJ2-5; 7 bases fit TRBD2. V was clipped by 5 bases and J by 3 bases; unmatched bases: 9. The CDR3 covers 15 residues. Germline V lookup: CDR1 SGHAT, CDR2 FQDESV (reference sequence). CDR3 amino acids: CASSPLTSREETQYF. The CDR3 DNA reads TGTGCCAGCAGCCCTTTGACTAGCAGGGAAGAGACCCAGTACTTC.

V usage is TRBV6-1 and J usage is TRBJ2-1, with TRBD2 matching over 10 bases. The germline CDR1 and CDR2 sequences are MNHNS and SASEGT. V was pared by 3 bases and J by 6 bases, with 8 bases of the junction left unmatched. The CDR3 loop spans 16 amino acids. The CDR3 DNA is TGTGCCAGCAGTGACCTAGCGGGGGCTCCGGCCAATGAGCAGTTCTTC. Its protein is CASSDLAGAPANEQFF.

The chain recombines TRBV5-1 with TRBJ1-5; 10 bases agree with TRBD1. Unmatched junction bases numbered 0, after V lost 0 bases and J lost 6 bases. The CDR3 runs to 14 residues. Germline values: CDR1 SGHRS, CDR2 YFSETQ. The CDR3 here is CASSLGQGAQPQHF. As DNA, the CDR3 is TGCGCCAGCAGCTTGGGACAGGGGGCTCAGCCCCAGCATTTT.

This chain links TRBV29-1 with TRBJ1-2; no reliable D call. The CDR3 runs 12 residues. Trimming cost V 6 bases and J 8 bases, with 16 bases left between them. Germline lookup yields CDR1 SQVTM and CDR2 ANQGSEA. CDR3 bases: TGCAGCGTCCTCGGAGAAGGCGGGGGCTACACCTTC. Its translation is CSVLGEGGGYTF. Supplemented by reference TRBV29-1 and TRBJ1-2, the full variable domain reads SAVISQKPSRDICQRGTSLTIQCQVDSQVTMMFWYRQQPGQSLTLIATANQGSEATYESGFVIDKFPISRPNLTFSTLTVSNMSPEDSSIYLCSVLGEGGGYTFGSGTRLTVV.

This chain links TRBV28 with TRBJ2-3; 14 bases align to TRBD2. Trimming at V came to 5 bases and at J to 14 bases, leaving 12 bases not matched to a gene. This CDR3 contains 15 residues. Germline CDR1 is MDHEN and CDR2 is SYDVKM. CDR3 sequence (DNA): TGTGCCAGCAGTCGACCGACTAGCGGGGGGGCCTCCGGGTATTTT. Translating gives CASSRPTSGGASGYF.

In DNA form, the CDR3 reads TGTGCCAGCTCACCTTCCGGGACACCGAACACTGAAGCTTTCTTT. Residues: CASSPSGTPNTEAFF. The V call is TRBV18, the J call TRBJ1-1; TRBD1 might be the D (6 bases). The CDR3 sequence is 15 residues long. Germline V gene data show CDR1 as KGHSH and CDR2 as LQKENI. V gave up 3 bases and J gave up 1 base, with 12 bases separating them.

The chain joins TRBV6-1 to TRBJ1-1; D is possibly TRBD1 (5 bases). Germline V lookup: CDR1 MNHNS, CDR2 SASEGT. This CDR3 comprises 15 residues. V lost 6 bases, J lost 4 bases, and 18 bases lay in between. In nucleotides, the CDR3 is TGTGCCAGCAGGGGTCGCTCCAGGGTGTTCACTGAAGCTTTCTTT. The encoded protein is CASRGRSRVFTEAFF.

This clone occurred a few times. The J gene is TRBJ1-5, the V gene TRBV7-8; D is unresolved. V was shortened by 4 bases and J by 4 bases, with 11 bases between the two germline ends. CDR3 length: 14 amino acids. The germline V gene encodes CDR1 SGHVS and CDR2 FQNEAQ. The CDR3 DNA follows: TGTGCCAGCAGCTGGCGAGGGCGGAATCAGCCCCAGCATTTT. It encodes CASSWRGRNQPQHF.

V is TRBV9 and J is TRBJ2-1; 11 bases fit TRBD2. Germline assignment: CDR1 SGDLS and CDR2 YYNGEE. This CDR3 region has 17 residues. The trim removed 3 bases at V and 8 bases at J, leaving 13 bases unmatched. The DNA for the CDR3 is TGTGCCAGCAGCGGCACCTTGGGACTAGCGGTTTTCGATGAGCAGTTCTTC. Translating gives CASSGTLGLAVFDEQFF.

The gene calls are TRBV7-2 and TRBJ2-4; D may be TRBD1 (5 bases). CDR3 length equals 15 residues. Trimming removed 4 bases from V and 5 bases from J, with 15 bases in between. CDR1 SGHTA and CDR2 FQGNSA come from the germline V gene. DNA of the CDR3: TGTGCCAGCAGCTCCCAGTCCAGCAGGGAAAACATTCAGTACTTC. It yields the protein CASSSQSSRENIQYF.

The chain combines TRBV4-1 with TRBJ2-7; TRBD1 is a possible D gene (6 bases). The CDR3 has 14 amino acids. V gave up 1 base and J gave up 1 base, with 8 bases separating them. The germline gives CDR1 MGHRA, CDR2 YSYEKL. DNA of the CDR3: TGCGCCAGCAGCCAAGGGACAGAGTCCTACGAGCAGTACTTC. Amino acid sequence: CASSQGTESYEQYF.